This T cell receptor (beta chain) was retrieved from a study of CD8+ T cells in alopecia areata. This CDR3 is 11 amino acids long. The ends were cut back, 5 bases at V and 8 bases at J, with 12 bases in the middle. The germline V gene encodes CDR1 DFQATT and CDR2 SNEGSKA (reference sequence). This clone was picked up one time. In alopecia areata patients, both lesional scalp punch biopsies and peripheral blood were collected. TCR sequencing used cDNA made by reverse transcription of extracted RNA. The assay was immunoSEQ multiplex PCR, and TCRdb's table has in-frame clones only and misses some. The sample holds 110,000 to 150,000 clones, around 50% seen once.

This TCR was recovered from a human donor with alopecia areata. The V gene is TRBV20-1, the J gene TRBJ1-2; D ambiguous. Sequenced here: CD4+ T cells sorted from blood, sampled at week 0. Written as DNA, the CDR3 is TGCAGTGCTCTACCTCTCGAAGGCTACACCTTC. This sequence encodes CSALPLEGYTF.